This T cell receptor beta chain was recovered during a study of spatial heterogeneity in lung cancer (dated by TCRdb to about 2019). General notes on the study: Beta-chain transcripts were consistently detected in greater numbers than alpha-chain transcripts, which likely reflected higher beta-chain transcript abundance. In the raw uncorrected reads, each unique combination of TCR and UMI appeared more than ten times on average. In non-small cell lung cancer, the study made a quantitative comparison of TCR alpha and beta repertoires among multiple tumor regions, matched nontumor lung and blood. The study linked features of the TCR repertoire to counts of nonsynonymous mutations, which were determined by whole-exome sequencing of tumor tissue. At surgery, both alpha and beta chains were TCR-sequenced in about 200 tumor regions, about 64 matched nontumor lung samples and some 56 PBMC samples.

Summary of the overall study and its limitations: Ubiquitous expanded tumor TCRs were detected in blood more often at tumor resection than at routine follow-up. Additional single-cell paired TCR alpha and beta sequencing was considered necessary to confirm, at a functional level, the hypothesis that regional TCRs recognize regional mutations.

CDR3 length: 16 amino acids, cysteine to phenylalanine. Left in the record is the CDR3 DNA by itself, 48 bases read in frame from the first base. The germline ends are 14 bases apart after V is trimmed by 0 bases and J by 5 bases. According to the germline V gene, CDR1 reads SGHTA and CDR2 reads FQGNSA. About this clonotype itself: Its antigen specificity is not known. No base qualities exist here, and no much larger clone lies one base off it.

Receptor amplification or capture employed 5' RACE. Instrument used: NextSeq 500. To allow correction of PCR and sequencing errors, the TCR library protocol tagged every TCR cDNA molecule with a unique molecular identifier. The original pipeline was this. TCR identification, UMI-based error correction and CDR3 extraction were performed with Decombinator tools. Expanded TCRs were defined as those above a frequency of 2 per 1,000, corresponding to the top 1% of the tumor frequency distribution. Each repertoire was subsampled 100 times to 5,000 TCRs, after which Renyi diversity was computed with the R vegan package. CDR3 similarity networks were built from amino acid triplet string-kernel similarity, connecting CDR3s with pairwise similarity above 0.82. Clones were called with MiXCR by TCRdb after fastp trimmed the public reads at Q25, and only in-frame beta chains were retained. Rows with a matching CDR3 protein are joined into one entry that keeps the most common DNA and genes. TCRdb, not the original authors, processed these V and J calls. For this sample there are 40,000 to 55,000 distinct CDR3 sequences; roughly an eighth appear just once. The ten biggest clones cover 56% of the sample.

The sample's time point label, decoded: sample taken at primary tumor resection. For TCR sequencing, whole RNA was extracted from tumor and nontumor lung tissue, or from cryopreserved PBMC samples, and no cell sorting was done. Donors were 70 or so patients with early-stage, untreated non-small cell lung cancer from the lung TRACERx cohort. Only patients for whom sufficient RNA was available from at least two tumor regions were selected for TCR sequencing. This TCR derives from a male donor with early-stage non-small cell lung cancer. The V gene is TRBV7-2 and the J gene is TRBJ1-3; the D gene identity is not certain. The specimen was PBMCs, collected at surgery. The DNA sequence is given as TGTGCCAGCAGCTTAGCCCGTACTCAGACTAGAAACACCATATATTTT. This gives the protein CASSLARTQTRNTIYF.